This TCR beta chain was identified in a study of blood T cells in healthy people across ages. Each donor was a healthy Caucasian individual from Russia, aged about 6 to 95. About 10 milliliters of peripheral blood were drawn from each donor into EDTA-treated tubes. Per-sample yields of isolated PBMCs were at least 6.5 million. Extraction yielded at least 5 micrograms of total RNA per sample. The V end was cut by 5 bases, the J end by 0 bases, with 10 bases between. The CDR3 runs to 14 residues. Using a J-beta primer mix together with a sample-barcoded 5' primer, a second PCR was run for about 6 to 11 cycles. TCRdb re-called the 5' RACE reads with MiXCR, one entry per CDR3 protein. Of fewer than 950,000 distinct CDR3 sequences detected, about 34% appear once; the ten largest clones hold over 10%.

The sequenced sample was blood. This clonotype was obtained from a man aged 18-30 years in good health. This chain links TRBV12-3 or TRBV12-4 with TRBJ1-1; D unresolved. The DNA of the CDR3 is TGTGCCAGCAGTCCCAGCCGAATGAACACTGAAGCTTTCTTT. This codes for CASSPSRMNTEAFF.